This T cell receptor (beta chain) was sequenced during a study of CD8 T cells in Susac syndrome. CD8+ and CD4+ T cells circulating in blood were sequenced for TCR beta. This CDR3 contains 13 residues. The ends lost 4 bases at V and 3 bases at J; junction bases unmatched: 2. Germline CDR1 reads MDHEN; CDR2 reads SYDVKM. Random hexamers were used to reverse transcribe roughly 0.45 to 1 ug of RNA. Multiplex PCR with immunoSEQ amplified the TCR beta CDR3 across 54 Vbeta and 13 Jbeta. TCRdb called the immunoSEQ multiplex PCR reads again in MiXCR, with one record for every CDR3 protein. This table has a few hundred thousand distinct CDR3 sequences, 75% to 90% appearing once. This clonotype was counted once.

Sequenced material: CD8+ T cells from PBMCs. The gene calls are TRBV28 and TRBJ2-7; 8 nucleotides align to TRBD1. This TCR was sampled from a human donor with multiple sclerosis. As DNA, the CDR3 is TGTGCCAGCAGTTCCAGGGGGCTCTACGAGCAGTACTTC. Translated, it gives CASSSRGLYEQYF. Looking up the rest from reference TRBV28 and TRBJ2-7 gives the full variable domain: DVKVTQSSRYLVKRTGEKVFLECVQDMDHENMFWYRQDPGLGLRLIYFSYDVKMKEKGDIPEGYSVSREKKERFSLILESASTNQTSMYLCASSSRGLYEQYFGPGTRLTVT.